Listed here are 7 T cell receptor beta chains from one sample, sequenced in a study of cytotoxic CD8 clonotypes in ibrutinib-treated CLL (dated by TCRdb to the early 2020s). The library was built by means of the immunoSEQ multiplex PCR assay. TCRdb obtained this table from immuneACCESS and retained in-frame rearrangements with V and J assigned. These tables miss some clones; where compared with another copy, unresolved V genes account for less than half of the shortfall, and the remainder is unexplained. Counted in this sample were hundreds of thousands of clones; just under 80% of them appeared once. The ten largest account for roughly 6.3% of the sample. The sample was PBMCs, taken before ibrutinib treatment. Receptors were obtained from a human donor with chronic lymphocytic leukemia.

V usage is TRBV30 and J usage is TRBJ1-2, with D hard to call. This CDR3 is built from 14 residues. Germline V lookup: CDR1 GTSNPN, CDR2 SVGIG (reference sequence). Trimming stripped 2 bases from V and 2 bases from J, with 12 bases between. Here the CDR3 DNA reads TGTGCCTGGAGTTTGCGGGGTTCGAACTATGGCTACACCTTC. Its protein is CAWSLRGSNYGYTF.

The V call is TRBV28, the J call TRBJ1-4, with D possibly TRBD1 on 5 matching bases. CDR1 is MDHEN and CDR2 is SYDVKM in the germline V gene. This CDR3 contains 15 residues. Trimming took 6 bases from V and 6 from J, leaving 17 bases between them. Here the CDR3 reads CASSNWDDNYEKLFF. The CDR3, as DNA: TGTGCCAGCAGCAACTGGGACGATAACTATGAAAAACTGTTTTTT.

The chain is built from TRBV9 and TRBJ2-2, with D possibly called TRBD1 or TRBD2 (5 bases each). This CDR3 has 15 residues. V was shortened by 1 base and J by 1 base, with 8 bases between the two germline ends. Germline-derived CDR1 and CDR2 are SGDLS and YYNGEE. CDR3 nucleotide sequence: TGTGCCAGCAGCGTATGGGACGGGAACACCGGGGAGCTGTTTTTT. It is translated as CASSVWDGNTGELFF.

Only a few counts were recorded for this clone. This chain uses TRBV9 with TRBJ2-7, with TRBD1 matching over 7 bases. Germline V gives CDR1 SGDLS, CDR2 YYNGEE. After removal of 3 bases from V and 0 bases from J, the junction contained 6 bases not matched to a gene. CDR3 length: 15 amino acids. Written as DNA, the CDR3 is TGTGCCAGCAGCGGCGGACAGGCCGCCTCCTACGAGCAGTACTTC. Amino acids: CASSGGQAASYEQYF.

The CDR3 DNA is TGTGTCAGAAGCTTAGCGCCGGGACTAGTTAACACCGGGGAGCTGTTTTTT. Protein product: CVRSLAPGLVNTGELFF. The chain has TRBV7-5 and TRBJ2-2; TRBD2, the table's D call, lacks a check against the DNA. TRBV7-5 is a recognized pseudogene. This CDR3 region has 17 residues.

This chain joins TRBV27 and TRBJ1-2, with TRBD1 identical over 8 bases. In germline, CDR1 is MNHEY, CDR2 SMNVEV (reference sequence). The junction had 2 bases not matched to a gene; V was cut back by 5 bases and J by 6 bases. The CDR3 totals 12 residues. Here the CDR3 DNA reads TGTGCCAGCAGTCTGACAGGGGATGGCTACACCTTC. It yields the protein CASSLTGDGYTF.

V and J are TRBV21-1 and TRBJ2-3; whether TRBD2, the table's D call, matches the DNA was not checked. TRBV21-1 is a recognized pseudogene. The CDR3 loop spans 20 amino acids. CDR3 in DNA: TGTGCCAGCAGCAATGATGGATACATGGGACTAGCGGGAGTCGCGGATACGCAGTATTTT. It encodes CASSNDGYMGLAGVADTQYF.